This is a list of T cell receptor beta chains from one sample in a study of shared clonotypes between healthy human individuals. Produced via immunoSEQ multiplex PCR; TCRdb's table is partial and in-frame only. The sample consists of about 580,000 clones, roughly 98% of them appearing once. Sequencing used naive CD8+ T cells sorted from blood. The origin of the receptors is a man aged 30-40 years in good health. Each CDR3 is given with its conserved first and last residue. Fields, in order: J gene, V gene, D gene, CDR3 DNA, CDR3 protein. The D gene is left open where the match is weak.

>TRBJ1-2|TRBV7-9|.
TGTGCCAGCAGCCCTGCCTATGGCTACACCTTC
CASSPAYGYTF
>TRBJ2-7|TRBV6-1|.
TGTGCCAGCAGTGAATTGGGGGCTAGGTACGAGCAGTACTTC
CASSELGARYEQYF
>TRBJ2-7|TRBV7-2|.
TGTGCCAGCAGTGACGCCTACGAGCAGTACTTC
CASSDAYEQYF
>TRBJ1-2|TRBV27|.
TGTGCCAGCAGTCCCACGGGGGCCGGTGGCTACACCTTC
CASSPTGAGGYTF
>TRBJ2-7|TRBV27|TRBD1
TGTGCCAGCAGTTTATTAGGGACAGGGGACGAGCAGTACTTC
CASSLLGTGDEQYF
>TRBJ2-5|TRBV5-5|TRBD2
TGTGCCAGCAGCACCGGACTAGCGGGGCCCTTACAAGAGACCCAGTACTTC
CASSTGLAGPLQETQYF
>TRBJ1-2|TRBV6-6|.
TGTGCCAGCAGTAATACAGGGAACTATGGCTACACCTTC
CASSNTGNYGYTF
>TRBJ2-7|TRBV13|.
TGTGCCAGCAGCTTAAGAAGGGCGCCCCCGGTATACGAGCAGTACTTC
CASSLRRAPPVYEQYF
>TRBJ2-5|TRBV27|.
TGTGCCAGCAGTTTATTCTGGTCACAAAGGCAAGAGACCCAGTACTTC
CASSLFWSQRQETQYF
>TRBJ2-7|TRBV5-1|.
TGCGCCAGCAGCCCGAGGTTAGGGGCCTCCTACGAGCAGTACTTC
CASSPRLGASYEQYF
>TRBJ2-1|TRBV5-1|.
TGCGCCAGCAGCTTGGACAGTTACAATGAGCAGTTCTTC
CASSLDSYNEQFF
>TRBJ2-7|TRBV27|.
TGTGCCAGCAGTTTTGGGCAGGGAGGCTACGAGCAGTACTTC
CASSFGQGGYEQYF
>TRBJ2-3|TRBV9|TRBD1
TGTGCCAGCAGCACGGGACAGGGATCGTCGTCTAGCACAGATACGCAGTATTTT
CASSTGQGSSSSTDTQYF